This T cell receptor (beta chain) is drawn from a study of T cell changes during pregnancy in multiple sclerosis. TCRdb keeps only in-frame clones here, not all; method: immunoSEQ multiplex PCR. The table shows approximately 46,000 clones, with about nine tenths occurring only once. This sample comprised CD4+ T cells from peripheral blood mononuclear cells, obtained after pregnancy. This receptor was taken from a female donor with multiple sclerosis, enrolled in a pregnancy study.

The CDR3 here is CASSVDFASTDTQYF. The CDR3 region has the DNA TGTGCCAGCAGTGTGGACTTCGCTAGCACAGATACGCAGTATTTT. The chain uses TRBV2 and TRBJ2-3; possible D gene TRBD2, 5 bases. Germline V gene lookup returns CDR1 SNHLY and CDR2 FYNNEI. The CDR3 covers 15 residues. Trimming took off 4 bases at V and 0 bases at J, with 11 bases between the two ends.